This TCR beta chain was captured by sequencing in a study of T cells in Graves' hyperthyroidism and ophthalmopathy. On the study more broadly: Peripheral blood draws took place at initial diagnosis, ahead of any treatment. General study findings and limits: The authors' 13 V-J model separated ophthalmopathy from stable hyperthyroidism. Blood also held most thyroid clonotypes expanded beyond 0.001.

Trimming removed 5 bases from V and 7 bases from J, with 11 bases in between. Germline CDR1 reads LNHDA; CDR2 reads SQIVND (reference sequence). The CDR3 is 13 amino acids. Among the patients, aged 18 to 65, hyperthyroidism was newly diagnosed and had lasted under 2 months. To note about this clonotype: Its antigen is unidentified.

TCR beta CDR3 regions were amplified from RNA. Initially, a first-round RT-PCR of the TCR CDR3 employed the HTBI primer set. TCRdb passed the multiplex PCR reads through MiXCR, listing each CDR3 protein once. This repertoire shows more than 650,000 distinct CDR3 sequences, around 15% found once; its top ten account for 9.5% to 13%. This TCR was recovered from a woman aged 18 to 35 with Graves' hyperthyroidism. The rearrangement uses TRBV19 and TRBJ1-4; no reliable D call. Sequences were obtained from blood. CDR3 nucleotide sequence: TGTGCCAGTAGTCCCCGGACCGGTGAAAAACTGTTTTTT. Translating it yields CASSPRTGEKLFF.